The present TCR beta chain was sequenced within a study of blood T cell repertoires in COVID-19. The CDR3 is made up of 16 amino acids. Losses at the gene ends were 11 bases for V and 0 bases for J; bases not matched to a gene: 9. Germline V gene data show CDR1 as MDHEN and CDR2 as SYDVKM. Original processing methods: Estimation of nucleated cell counts was performed using reference gene primer amplification. Data came from immunoSEQ multiplex PCR; TCRdb stores just in-frame clones and leaves some out. That table gives V, J and clone size, and the DNA gave D and trimming. This table has about 130,000 clones, 79% appearing once.

The chain is built from TRBV28 and TRBJ1-3; 11 nucleotides match TRBD1. Sequenced input: peripheral blood. This receptor was taken from a man in his forties with active or convalescent COVID-19. The CDR3 sequence is CASGTGGLSSGNTIYF. The DNA of the CDR3 is TGTGCCTCGGGGACAGGGGGTCTTAGCTCTGGAAACACCATATATTTT.